This TCR beta chain stems from a study of CD8+ T cells in alopecia areata. Extracted RNA was reverse transcribed, and the resulting cDNA served as sequencing template. The protocol was immunoSEQ multiplex PCR, while the TCRdb copy is restricted to in-frame clones and leaves out a portion. The data show about 120,000 clones, approximately 38% seen once. V lost 1 base and J lost 4, with 10 bases in between. In germline, CDR1 is SNHLY, CDR2 FYNNEI. The length of the CDR3 is 14 residues. The clonotype originates from a human donor with alopecia areata. The V gene is TRBV2, the J gene TRBJ2-5; no definite D call. Sequencing was performed on CD4+ T cells sorted from blood. The chain's CDR3 is CASSEGRLSETQYF. In DNA form, the CDR3 reads TGTGCCAGCAGTGAAGGTCGATTGTCAGAGACCCAGTACTTC.